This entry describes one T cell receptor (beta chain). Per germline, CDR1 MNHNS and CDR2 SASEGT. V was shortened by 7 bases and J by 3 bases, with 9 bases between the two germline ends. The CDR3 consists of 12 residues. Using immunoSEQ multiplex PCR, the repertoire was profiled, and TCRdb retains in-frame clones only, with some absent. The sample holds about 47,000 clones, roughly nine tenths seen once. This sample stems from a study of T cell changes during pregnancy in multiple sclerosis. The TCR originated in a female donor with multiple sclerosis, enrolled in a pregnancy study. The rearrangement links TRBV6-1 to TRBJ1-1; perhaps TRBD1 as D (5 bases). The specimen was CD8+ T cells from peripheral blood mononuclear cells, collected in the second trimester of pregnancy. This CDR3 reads CASNEGDTEAFF. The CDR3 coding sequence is TGTGCCAGCAACGAAGGGGACACTGAAGCTTTCTTT.